The 7 T cell receptor beta chains below were found in one sample sequenced in a study of T cells in localized non-small cell lung cancer. Profiled with immunoSEQ multiplex PCR; TCRdb holds only in-frame clones, not every one. The table lists approximately 76,000 clones, around 80% of them singletons. Here the sequenced sample was peripheral blood, taken before any cancer treatment. Receptors originate from a female donor older than 55 with stage I lung adenocarcinoma.

The chain combines TRBV7-9 with TRBJ1-1; TRBD1 matches at 7 bases. The CDR3 is 14 residues long. Trimming removed 4 bases from V and 3 bases from J; junction bases left unmatched: 5. Germline V gene sequence: CDR1 SEHNR, CDR2 FQNEAQ (reference sequence). The DNA of the CDR3 is TGTGCCAGCAGCTCACGACAGGGTGACACTGAAGCTTTCTTT. Translated, it gives CASSSRQGDTEAFF.

V and J are TRBV30 and TRBJ2-5, with TRBD1 matching over 7 bases. This CDR3 region has 13 residues. Germline V gene sequence: CDR1 GTSNPN, CDR2 SVGIG (reference sequence). With V trimmed by 7 bases and J by 4 bases, 9 bases remained unmatched. CDR3 region: CAYETGRGETQYF. The CDR3 DNA reads TGTGCCTACGAGACAGGGAGAGGAGAGACCCAGTACTTC.

The V and J genes are TRBV18 and TRBJ1-3, with 12 bases identical to TRBD2. The J call is uncertain, as TRBJ2-2 better fits the DNA end. CDR1 is KGHSH and CDR2 is LQKENI in the germline V gene. This CDR3 is built from 16 residues. The CDR3 nucleotides read TGTGCCAGCTCACCCCTAGCGGGAGGGCCCGTCGGGGAGCTGTTTTTT. Amino acid sequence: CASSPLAGGPVGELFF.

This chain links TRBV6-1 with TRBJ2-7; D is unresolved. The CDR3 is 11 amino acids. CDR1 is MNHNS and CDR2 is SASEGT in the germline V gene. Trimming removed 3 bases at V and 4 bases at J, with 4 bases between. DNA of the CDR3: TGTGCCAGCAGTGACCCTTACGAGCAGTACTTC. This codes for CASSDPYEQYF.

The gene calls are TRBV30 and TRBJ1-3, with a tentative D call TRBD1 (6 bases). V dropped 3 bases and J dropped 3 bases, with 15 bases sitting between them. Germline V lookup: CDR1 GTSNPN, CDR2 SVGIG (reference sequence). This CDR3 contains 15 residues. CDR3 DNA: TGTGCCTGGAGGGGAAAGGGACAATATGGAAACACCATATATTTT. Protein: CAWRGKGQYGNTIYF.

The chain has TRBV5-1 and TRBJ2-2; TRBD1 matches at 9 bases. V trimming: 2 bases; J trimming: 5 bases; junction bases outside the gene matches: 13. Germline CDR1 SGHRS, CDR2 YFSETQ. CDR3 length: 18 amino acids. CDR3 nucleotide sequence: TGCGCCAGCAGCTTTACTCACCGGGACAGGGTGGGAACCGGGGAGCTGTTTTTT. This encodes CASSFTHRDRVGTGELFF.

The J gene is TRBJ2-1, the V gene TRBV6-1; 10 bases match TRBD2. Germline CDR1 MNHNS, CDR2 SASEGT. The CDR3 totals 15 residues. The trim removed 6 bases at V and 9 bases at J, leaving 11 bases unmatched. DNA of the CDR3: TGTGCCAGCAGGAGGGGGCCTAGCGGGGGAAGTGAGCAGTTCTTC. Residues: CASRRGPSGGSEQFF.